One and the same sample provided the 4 T cell receptor beta chains below, sequenced in a study of shared clonotypes between healthy human individuals. Naive CD8 isolation took CD45RO-negative cells positively selected for CCR7 and excluded terminally differentiated effector memory CD45RA+ cells. Generated by immunoSEQ multiplex PCR, the TCRdb table keeps only in-frame clones and is missing some. The sample lists approximately 1.9 million clones; around 93% were seen once. Sequenced: naive CD8+ T cells from PBMCs. These receptors were obtained from a young man in good health. Some clones in this sample may be carry-over from other donors' samples.

CDR3 loop: CASSFQTPQETQYF. The CDR3 DNA follows: TGTGCCAGCAGCTTTCAGACACCACAAGAGACCCAGTACTTC. The chain joins TRBV7-9 to TRBJ2-5; D gene ambiguous. The length of the CDR3 is 14 residues. From germline, CDR1 is SEHNR and CDR2 FQNEAQ (reference sequence). V was pared by 3 bases and J by 2 bases, with 10 bases between.

The chain employs TRBV11-2 and TRBJ1-3; D unclear. CDR1 SGHAT and CDR2 FQNNGV come from the germline V gene. The V gene lost 1 base and the J gene lost 8 bases, with 21 bases spanning the gap. The length of the CDR3 is 17 residues. Here the CDR3 reads CASSLVRWQVVGDTIYF. CDR3 nucleotides: TGTGCCAGCAGCTTAGTTCGATGGCAGGTTGTAGGAGACACCATATATTTT.

This chain joins TRBV2 and TRBJ2-7; 9 bases are a match to TRBD1. The CDR3 length is 16 residues. The V gene end was trimmed by 1 base and the J gene end by 1 base; junction bases not matched to a gene: 5. CDR1 is SNHLY, CDR2 FYNNEI, per germline. The CDR3 here is CASSEDWGTGSYEQYF. CDR3 nucleotides: TGTGCCAGCAGTGAAGACTGGGGGACAGGGTCCTACGAGCAGTACTTC.

V gene TRBV28 combines with J gene TRBJ2-5; 9 nucleotides agree with TRBD1. Losses at the gene ends were 3 bases for V and 5 bases for J; bases not matched to a gene: 13. The CDR3 is 17 amino acids. Germline V gene data show CDR1 as MDHEN and CDR2 as SYDVKM. The CDR3 DNA reads as TGTGCCAGCAGTTTCCCCCGAGACAGGGGGAGTGTGGAGACCCAGTACTTC. It yields the protein CASSFPRDRGSVETQYF.